This T cell receptor beta chain appears in the sequencing data of a study of beta chain features in type 1 diabetes. Regarding this clone: Its antigen is not known.

With 6 bases removed from V and 4 bases from J, the gap between germline ends came to 12 bases. Looked up from germline, CDR1 is MNHEY and CDR2 is SVGAGI. This CDR3 contains 13 residues. TCRB transcripts that were expressed got sequenced, as all of the isolated RNA had been reverse transcribed. The read count averaged approximately 4 million across naive, central memory and regulatory T cell samples. Repertoires were generated with immunoSEQ multiplex PCR, while TCRdb's copy carries only in-frame clones and drops some. This sample has a few hundred thousand clones, with roughly 12% found just once. Study-wide results and limits: Within each of all four CD4+ subsets, Type 1 diabetes patients had TCRB CDR3s that were moderately but significantly shorter.

On average, the one heparinised blood draw given by each donor was approximately 120 mL. The source material was naive CD4+ T cells from blood. This chain links TRBV6-5 with TRBJ2-5; D is perhaps TRBD2 (6 bases). The receptor comes from a woman aged 18-29 years with type 1 diabetes. CDR3 nucleotides: TGTGCCAGCAGCCACGGGGGAGGAGAGACCCAGTACTTC. It specifies CASSHGGGETQYF.